This T cell receptor beta chain comes out of a study of blood T cell repertoires in COVID-19. As for the study in general: Samples taken during acute and convalescent COVID-19 were collected in the United States, Italy and Spain.

Profiled with immunoSEQ multiplex PCR; TCRdb holds only in-frame clones, not every one. The sample holds about 100,000 clones, roughly 90% seen once. J lost 11 bases, V lost 1 base, and 4 bases had no gene match. CDR1 LGHNA and CDR2 YNFKEQ come from the germline V gene. The CDR3 is 14 residues long. Sample: peripheral blood. The TCR was taken from a middle-aged man with active COVID-19. The rearrangement links TRBV4-2 to TRBJ2-2; 10 bases align to TRBD1. The DNA for the CDR3 is TGTGCCAGCAGCCAAGGGACAGGGGGGTTCGAGCTGTTTTTT. It is translated as CASSQGTGGFELFF.